In this sample, the clone carrying this T cell receptor beta chain turned up a few times. The record originates from a study of T cells in Graves' hyperthyroidism and ophthalmopathy. For the study at large: Blood was drawn when the patient was first diagnosed and still untreated.

Germline CDR1 is SNHLY and CDR2 is FYNNEI. After removal of 9 bases from V and 4 bases from J, the junction contained 8 bases not matched to a gene. The CDR3 is made up of 13 amino acids. RNA transcripts provided the source from which TCR beta CDR3 regions were amplified. RT-PCR in the first round (using the HTBI primer set) targeted the TCR CDR3. Using its own MiXCR run on the multiplex PCR reads, TCRdb lists one record per CDR3 protein. The sample carries some 490,000 distinct CDR3 sequences, about 20% recorded once. Input material: blood. The chain uses TRBV2 and TRBJ2-5; 7 bases are a match to TRBD1. The clonotype comes from a woman between 70 and 85 years old with Graves' ophthalmopathy. The CDR3 DNA reads TGTGCCAGTAGAGACAGGGTGGGAGAGACCCAGTACTTC. Protein sequence: CASRDRVGETQYF.